One T cell receptor beta chain is described in this entry. Its antigen is as yet unknown. This CDR3 contains 14 residues. CDR1 is SGHRS and CDR2 is YFSETQ in the germline V gene. The germline V and J ends were trimmed by 2 bases and 5 bases, with 12 bases remaining between them. The donors were adults (healthy and HIV-negative) with no recent acute infections or vaccinations. These data are taken from a study of shared clonotypes between healthy human individuals. Overall study results and limits: Among donors, the sharing of clonotypes was expected to be influenced by sequencing depth.

Unsorted PBMC samples were amplified in replicate PCRs containing 300 ng DNA, roughly 30,000 T cell genomes. The data were produced by immunoSEQ multiplex PCR, yet TCRdb's version contains in-frame clones alone and is incomplete. The sample has about 530,000 clones; about 79% are singletons. The gene calls are TRBV5-1 and TRBJ2-3; no definite D call. This TCR derives from a woman in her thirties or forties in good health. Some clones in this sample may be carry-over from other donors' samples. Input material: PBMCs. The chain's CDR3 is CASSFKGQEDTQYF. Here the CDR3 DNA reads TGCGCCAGCAGCTTCAAAGGCCAGGAAGATACGCAGTATTTT.